Listed below are T cell receptor beta chains from one sample, sequenced in a study of shared clonotypes between healthy human individuals. The method was immunoSEQ multiplex PCR; TCRdb's version includes in-frame clones alone and lacks a portion of them. The table lists about 2.4 million clones, over 85% of them singletons. The sequencing input was naive CD4+ T cells from PBMCs. The source of these receptors is a young man in good health. Some clones in this sample may be carry-over from other donors' samples. Each CDR3 is given with its conserved first and last residue. The D gene is left open where the match is weak. Where a row states a size, it is once, few, many or the class of an expanded clone; other rows omit it.

j_gene,v_gene,abundance,len,d_gene,CDR3nt,CDR3aa
TRBJ1-3,TRBV25-1,once,15,TRBD1,TGTGCCAGCAGTGAATGGGTAGGGGGCCGGAACACCATATATTTT,CASSEWVGGRNTIYF
TRBJ2-5,TRBV5-4,NA,15,TRBD1,TGTGCCAGCAGCCGCCCCGGACAGGGAGTGGAGACCCAGTACTTC,CASSRPGQGVETQYF
TRBJ2-2,TRBV14,few,13,NA,TGTGCCAGCAGCCAGGATAATACCGGGGAGCTGTTTTTT,CASSQDNTGELFF
TRBJ1-5,TRBV7-2,NA,13,TRBD1,TGTGCCAGCAGCAAGACAGGGGTGCAGCCCCAGCATTTT,CASSKTGVQPQHF
TRBJ2-5,TRBV7-9,NA,16,TRBD2,TGTGCCAGCAGCCGATCCCGACTAGCGGGAGTAGAGACCCAGTACTTC,CASSRSRLAGVETQYF
TRBJ1-2,TRBV16,NA,13,NA,TGTGCCAGCACCCAAAGCAGGGGAGATGGCTACACCTTC,CASTQSRGDGYTF
TRBJ1-2,TRBV7-3,NA,14,TRBD1,TGTGCCAGCAGCTCCGGACAGGGGAACTATGGCTACACCTTC,CASSSGQGNYGYTF
TRBJ2-5,TRBV6-6,NA,15,TRBD2,TGTGCCAGCGCTGTTTGGCTAGCGGTACAAGAGACCCAGTACTTC,CASAVWLAVQETQYF
TRBJ2-5,TRBV4-1,NA,14,NA,TGCGCCAGCAGCCAAGTTCTAGCCCGGGAGACCCAGTACTTC,CASSQVLARETQYF
TRBJ2-3,TRBV6-1,once,15,NA,TGTGCCAGCAGTGGCAGTAGAGCCAGCACAGATACGCAGTATTTT,CASSGSRASTDTQYF
TRBJ1-5,TRBV27,NA,15,NA,TGTGCCAGCAGTTTTGGGCGGGGGGGCAATCAGCCCCAGCATTTT,CASSFGRGGNQPQHF
TRBJ2-7,TRBV18,few,15,NA,TGTGCCAGCTCACCACTTACAGGGGCGGAGGGCGAGCAGTACTTC,CASSPLTGAEGEQYF